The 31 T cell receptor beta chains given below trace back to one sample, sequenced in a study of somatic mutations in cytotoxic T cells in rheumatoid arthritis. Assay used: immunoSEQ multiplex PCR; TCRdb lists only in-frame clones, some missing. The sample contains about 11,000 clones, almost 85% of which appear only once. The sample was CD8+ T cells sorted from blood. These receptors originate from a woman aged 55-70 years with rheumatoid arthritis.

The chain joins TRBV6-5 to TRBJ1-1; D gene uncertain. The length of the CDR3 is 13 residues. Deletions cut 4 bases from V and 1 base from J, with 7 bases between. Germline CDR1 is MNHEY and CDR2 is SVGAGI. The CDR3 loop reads CASSLSTNTEAFF. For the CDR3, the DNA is TGTGCCAGCAGTTTATCTACGAACACTGAAGCTTTCTTT.

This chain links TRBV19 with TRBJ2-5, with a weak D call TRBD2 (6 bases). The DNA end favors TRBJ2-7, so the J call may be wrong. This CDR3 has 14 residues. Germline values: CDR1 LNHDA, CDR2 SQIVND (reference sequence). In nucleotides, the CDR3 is TGTGCCAGTAGTATAGTGGGAGGCAGCTACGAGCAGTACTTC. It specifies CASSIVGGSYEQYF.

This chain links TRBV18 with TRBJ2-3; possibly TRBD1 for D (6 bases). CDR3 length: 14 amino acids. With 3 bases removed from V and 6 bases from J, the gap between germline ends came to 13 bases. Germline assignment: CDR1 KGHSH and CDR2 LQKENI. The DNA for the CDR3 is TGTGCCAGCTCACCCTCATCAGGGGCCGATACGCAGTATTTT. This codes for CASSPSSGADTQYF. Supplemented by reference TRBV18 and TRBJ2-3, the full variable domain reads NAGVMQNPRHLVRRRGQEARLRCSPMKGHSHVYWYRQLPEEGLKFMVYLQKENIIDESGMPKERFSAEFPKEGPSILRIQQVVRGDSAAYFCASSPSSGADTQYFGPGTRLTVL.

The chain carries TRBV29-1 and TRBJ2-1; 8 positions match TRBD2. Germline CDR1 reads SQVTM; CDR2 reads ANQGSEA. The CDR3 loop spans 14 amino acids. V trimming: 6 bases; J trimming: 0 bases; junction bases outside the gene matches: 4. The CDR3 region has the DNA TGCAGCGTGGAGCTAGCGGGCTCCTACAATGAGCAGTTCTTC. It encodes CSVELAGSYNEQFF.

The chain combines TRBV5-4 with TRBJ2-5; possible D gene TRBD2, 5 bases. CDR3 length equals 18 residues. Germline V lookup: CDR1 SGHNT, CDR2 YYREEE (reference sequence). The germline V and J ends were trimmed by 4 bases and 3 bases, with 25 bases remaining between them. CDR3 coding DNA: TGTGCCAGCAGCCCCGGGGAAAATAGAGTCCACTCAGAAGAGACCCAGTACTTC. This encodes CASSPGENRVHSEETQYF.

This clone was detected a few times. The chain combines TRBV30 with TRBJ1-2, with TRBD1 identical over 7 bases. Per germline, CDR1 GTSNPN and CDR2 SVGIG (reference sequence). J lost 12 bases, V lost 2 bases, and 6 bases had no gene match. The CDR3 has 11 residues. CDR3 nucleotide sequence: TGTGCCTGGAGTTTGACAGGGTCAGACACCTTC. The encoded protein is CAWSLTGSDTF.

The CDR3 DNA follows: TGTGCCAGCAGTTTTCCCCTCCTCGCTGAAGCTTTCTTT. Encoded protein: CASSFPLLAEAFF. The gene calls are TRBV28 and TRBJ1-1, with D unresolved. This CDR3 is 13 amino acids long. The ends were cut back, 3 bases at V and 6 bases at J, with 11 bases in the middle. Germline values: CDR1 MDHEN, CDR2 SYDVKM. The full variable domain, completed using reference TRBV28 and TRBJ1-1, is DVKVTQSSRYLVKRTGEKVFLECVQDMDHENMFWYRQDPGLGLRLIYFSYDVKMKEKGDIPEGYSVSREKKERFSLILESASTNQTSMYLCASSFPLLAEAFFGQGTRLTVV.

As DNA, the CDR3 is TGTGCCAGCAGCTCCCACCCCGGACTAGCGGGGACGCTACGAGGGCAGTACTTC. It is translated as CASSSHPGLAGTLRGQYF. The chain joins TRBV5-4 to TRBJ2-5; 12 nucleotides agree with TRBD2. The CDR3 has 18 residues. Per the germline V gene, CDR1 is SGHNT and CDR2 is YYREEE (reference sequence). The trim removed 3 bases at V and 11 bases at J, leaving 20 bases unmatched.

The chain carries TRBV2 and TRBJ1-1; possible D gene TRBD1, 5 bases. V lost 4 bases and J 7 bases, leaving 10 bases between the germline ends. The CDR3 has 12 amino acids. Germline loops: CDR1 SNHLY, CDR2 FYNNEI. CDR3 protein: CASSAGGSEAFF. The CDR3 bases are TGTGCCAGCAGTGCCGGGGGTAGTGAAGCTTTCTTT. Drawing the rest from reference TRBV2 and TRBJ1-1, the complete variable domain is EPEVTQTPSHQVTQMGQEVILRCVPISNHLYFYWYRQILGQKVEFLVSFYNNEISEKSEIFDDQFSVERPDGSNFTLKIRSTKLEDSAMYFCASSAGGSEAFFGQGTRLTVV.

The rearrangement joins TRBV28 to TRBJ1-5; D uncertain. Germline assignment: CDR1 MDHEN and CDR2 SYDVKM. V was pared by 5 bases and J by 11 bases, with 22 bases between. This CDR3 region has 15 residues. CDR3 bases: TGTGCCAGCAGTCCCGTTCACGAGATCCCTCGGGCCCAGCATTTT. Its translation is CASSPVHEIPRAQHF.

Here the CDR3 reads CASSFGGGGYEQYF. CDR3 sequence (DNA): TGTGCCAGCAGCTTTGGCGGGGGAGGCTACGAGCAGTACTTC. The chain recombines TRBV7-9 with TRBJ2-7, with TRBD2 matching 7 bases. Germline CDR1 is SEHNR and CDR2 is FQNEAQ (reference sequence). Losses at the gene ends were 3 bases for V and 3 bases for J; bases not matched to a gene: 5. The CDR3 runs 14 residues.

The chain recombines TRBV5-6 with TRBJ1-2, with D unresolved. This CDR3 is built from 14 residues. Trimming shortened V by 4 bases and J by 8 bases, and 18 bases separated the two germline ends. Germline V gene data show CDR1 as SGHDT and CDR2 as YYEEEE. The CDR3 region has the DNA TGTGCCAGCAGCCGGATGACTGTTTCGTGGGGCTACACCTTC. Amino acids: CASSRMTVSWGYTF.

CDR3 sequence (DNA): TGTGCCAGCAGCTTGTCCAGCGGGAGTGGTTACGAGCAGTACTTC. This translates into CASSLSSGSGYEQYF. This rearrangement joins TRBV11-2 to TRBJ2-5; 8 bases are a match to TRBD2. The J call may be wrong; the DNA end is better matched by TRBJ2-7. The CDR3 runs to 15 residues. In germline, CDR1 is SGHAT, CDR2 FQNNGV.

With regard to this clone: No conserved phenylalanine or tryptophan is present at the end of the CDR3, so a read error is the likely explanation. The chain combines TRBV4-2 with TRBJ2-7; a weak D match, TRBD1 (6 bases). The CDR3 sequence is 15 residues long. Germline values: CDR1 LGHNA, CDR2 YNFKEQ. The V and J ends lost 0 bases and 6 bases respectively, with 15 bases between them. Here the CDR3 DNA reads TGTGCCAGCAGCCAAGAGGATACAGGGTTCCGCGAGCAGTACCTC. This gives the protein CASSQEDTGFREQYL.

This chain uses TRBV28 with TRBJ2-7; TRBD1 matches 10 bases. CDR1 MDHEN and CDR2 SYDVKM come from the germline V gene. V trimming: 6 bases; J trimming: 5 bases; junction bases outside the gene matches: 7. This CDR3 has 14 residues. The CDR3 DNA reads TGTGCCAGCAGATCCGGGACAGGGGTCGACGAGCAGTACTTC. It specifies CASRSGTGVDEQYF.

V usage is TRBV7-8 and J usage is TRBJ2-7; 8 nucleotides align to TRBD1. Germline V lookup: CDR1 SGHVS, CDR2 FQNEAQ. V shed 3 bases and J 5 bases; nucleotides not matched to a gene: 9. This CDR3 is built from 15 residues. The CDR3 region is CASSLSFRGQDEQYF. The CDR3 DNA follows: TGTGCCAGCAGCTTGAGCTTCAGGGGGCAAGACGAGCAGTACTTC.

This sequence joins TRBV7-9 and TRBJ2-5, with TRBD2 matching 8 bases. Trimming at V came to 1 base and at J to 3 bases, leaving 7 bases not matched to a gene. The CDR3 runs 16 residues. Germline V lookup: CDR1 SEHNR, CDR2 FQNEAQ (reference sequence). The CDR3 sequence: CASSLEGGLEKETQYF. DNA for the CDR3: TGTGCCAGCAGCTTAGAGGGGGGACTAGAGAAAGAGACCCAGTACTTC. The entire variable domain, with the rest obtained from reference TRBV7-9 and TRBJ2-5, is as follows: DTGVSQNPRHKITKRGQNVTFRCDPISEHNRLYWYRQTLGQGPEFLTYFQNEAQLEKSRLLSDRFSAERPKGSFSTLEIQRTEQGDSAMYLCASSLEGGLEKETQYFGPGTRLLVL.

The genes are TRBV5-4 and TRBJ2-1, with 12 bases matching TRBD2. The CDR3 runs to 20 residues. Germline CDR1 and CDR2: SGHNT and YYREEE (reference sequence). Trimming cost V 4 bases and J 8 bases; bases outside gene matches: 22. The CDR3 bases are TGTGCCAGCAGCCCACCACCCGGGACTAGCGGGCCTAGGGTGGGGGATGAGCAGTTCTTC. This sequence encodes CASSPPPGTSGPRVGDEQFF.

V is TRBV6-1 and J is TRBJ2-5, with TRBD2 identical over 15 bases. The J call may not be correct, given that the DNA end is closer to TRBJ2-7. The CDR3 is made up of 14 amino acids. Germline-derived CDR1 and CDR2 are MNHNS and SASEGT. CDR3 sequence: CASLGLAGGYEQYF. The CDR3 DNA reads TGTGCCAGCCTAGGACTAGCGGGAGGGTACGAGCAGTACTTC.

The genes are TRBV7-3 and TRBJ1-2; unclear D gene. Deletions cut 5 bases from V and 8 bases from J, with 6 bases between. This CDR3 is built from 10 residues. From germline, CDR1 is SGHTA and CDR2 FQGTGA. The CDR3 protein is CASSPRGYTF. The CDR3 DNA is TGTGCCAGCAGCCCACGGGGCTACACCTTC.

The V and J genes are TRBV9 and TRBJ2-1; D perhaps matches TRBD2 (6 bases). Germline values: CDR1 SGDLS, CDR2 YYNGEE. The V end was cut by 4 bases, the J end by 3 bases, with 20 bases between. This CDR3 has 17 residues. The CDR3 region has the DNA TGTGCCAGCAGCCCCTCGGGTTCTAGCGAGGTCTACAATGAGCAGTTCTTC. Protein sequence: CASSPSGSSEVYNEQFF.

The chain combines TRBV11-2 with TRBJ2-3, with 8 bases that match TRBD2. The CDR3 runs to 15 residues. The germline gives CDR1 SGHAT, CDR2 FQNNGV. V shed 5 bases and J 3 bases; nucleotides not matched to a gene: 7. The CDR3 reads CASSRTSGSTDTQYF. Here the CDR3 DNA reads TGTGCCAGCAGCCGTACTAGCGGTTCAACAGATACGCAGTATTTT.

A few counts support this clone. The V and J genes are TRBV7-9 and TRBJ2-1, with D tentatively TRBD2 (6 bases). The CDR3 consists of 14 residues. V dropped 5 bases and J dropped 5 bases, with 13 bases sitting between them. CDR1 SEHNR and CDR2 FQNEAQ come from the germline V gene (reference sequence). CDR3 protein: CASSPGGLNNEQFF. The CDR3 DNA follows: TGTGCCAGCAGCCCCGGGGGACTCAACAATGAGCAGTTCTTC.

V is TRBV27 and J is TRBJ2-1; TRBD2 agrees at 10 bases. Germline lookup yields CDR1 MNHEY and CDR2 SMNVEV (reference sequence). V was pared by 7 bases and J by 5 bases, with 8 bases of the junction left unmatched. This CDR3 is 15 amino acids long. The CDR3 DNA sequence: TGTGCCAGCATACAGGGGACTAGCGCACACAATGAGCAGTTCTTC. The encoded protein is CASIQGTSAHNEQFF.

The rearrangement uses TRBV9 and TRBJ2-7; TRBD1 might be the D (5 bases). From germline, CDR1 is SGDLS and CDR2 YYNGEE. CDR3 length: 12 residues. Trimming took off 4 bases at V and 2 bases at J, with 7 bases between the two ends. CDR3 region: CASSKTAYEQYF. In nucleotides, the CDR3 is TGTGCCAGCAGCAAGACAGCCTACGAGCAGTACTTC. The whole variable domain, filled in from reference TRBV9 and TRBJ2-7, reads DSGVTQTPKHLITATGQRVTLRCSPRSGDLSVYWYQQSLDQGLQFLIQYYNGEERAKGNILERFSAQQFPDLHSELNLSSLELGDSALYFCASSKTAYEQYFGPGTRLTVT.

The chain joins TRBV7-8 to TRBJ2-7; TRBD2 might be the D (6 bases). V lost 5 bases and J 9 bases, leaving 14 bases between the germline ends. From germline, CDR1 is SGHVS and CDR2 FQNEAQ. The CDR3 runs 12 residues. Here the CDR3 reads CASSPLREVQYF. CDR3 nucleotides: TGTGCCAGCAGCCCCCTGAGGGAGGTGCAGTACTTC. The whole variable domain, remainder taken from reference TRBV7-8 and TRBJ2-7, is GAGVSQSPRYKVAKRGQDVALRCDPISGHVSLFWYQQALGQGPEFLTYFQNEAQLDKSGLPSDRFFAERPEGSVSTLKIQRTQQEDSAVYLCASSPLREVQYFGPGTRLTVT.

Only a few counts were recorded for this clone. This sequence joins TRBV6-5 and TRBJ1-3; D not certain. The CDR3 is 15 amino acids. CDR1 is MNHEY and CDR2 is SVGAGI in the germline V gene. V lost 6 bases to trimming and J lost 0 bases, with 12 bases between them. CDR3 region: CASRTHSASGNTIYF. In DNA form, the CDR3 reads TGTGCCAGCAGGACACATTCAGCCTCTGGAAACACCATATATTTT.

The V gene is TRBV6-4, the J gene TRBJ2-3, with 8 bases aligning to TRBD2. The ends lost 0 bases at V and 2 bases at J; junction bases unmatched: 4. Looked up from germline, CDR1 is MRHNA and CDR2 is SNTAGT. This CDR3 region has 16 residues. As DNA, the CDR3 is TGTGCCAGCAGTGACTCTAGTAGCGGGGACACAGATACGCAGTATTTT. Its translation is CASSDSSSGDTDTQYF.

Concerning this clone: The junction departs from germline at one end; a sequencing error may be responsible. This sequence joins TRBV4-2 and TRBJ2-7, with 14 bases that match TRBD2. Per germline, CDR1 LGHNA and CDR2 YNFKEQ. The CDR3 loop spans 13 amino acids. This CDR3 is CASSPGLAGDHFF. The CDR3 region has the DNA TGTGCCAGCAGCCCGGGACTAGCGGGGGACCACTTCTTC.

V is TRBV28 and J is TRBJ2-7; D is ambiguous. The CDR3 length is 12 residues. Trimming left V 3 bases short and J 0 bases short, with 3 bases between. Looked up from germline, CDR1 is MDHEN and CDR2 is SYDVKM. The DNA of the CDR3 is TGTGCCAGCAGTTTCATCTCCTACGAGCAGTACTTC. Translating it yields CASSFISYEQYF.

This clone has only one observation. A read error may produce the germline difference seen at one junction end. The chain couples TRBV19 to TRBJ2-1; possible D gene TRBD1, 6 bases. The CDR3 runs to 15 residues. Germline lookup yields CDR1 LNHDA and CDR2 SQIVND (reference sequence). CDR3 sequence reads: CANSILTGPYNEQFF. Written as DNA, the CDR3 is TGTGCCAATAGTATTCTAACAGGGCCCTACAATGAGCAGTTCTTC.